Listed below are T cell receptor beta chains from one sample, sequenced in a study of cytomegalovirus exposure and HLA in healthy donors. Only in-frame clones appear in the TCRdb table, and some are missing; sequencing was by immunoSEQ multiplex PCR. The sample lists 150,000 to 200,000 clones, roughly three quarters seen once, with more than 3% in the top ten. The source material was PBMCs. The source is a male donor in good health and CMV-seronegative. CDR3s include the opening cysteine and the closing phenylalanine or tryptophan. The order of the fields is CDR3 protein, CDR3 DNA, J gene, D gene, V gene, clone size. D genes are given only for firm matches. Not all rows give a size; the values are once, few, many and, for expanded clones, a class.

CDR3: CASSEWGTVTDTQYF
DNA: TGTGCCAGCAGTGAGTGGGGCACCGTTACAGATACGCAGTATTTT
J: TRBJ2-3
D: NA
V: TRBV2
size: NA

CDR3: CASSYSRVDGYTF
DNA: TGTGCCAGCAGCTACTCGAGGGTAGATGGCTACACCTTC
J: TRBJ1-2
D: NA
V: TRBV6-5
size: once

CDR3: CASSLRRGNGGYTF
DNA: TGCGCCAGCAGCTTGAGAAGGGGGAATGGAGGCTACACCTTC
J: TRBJ1-2
D: NA
V: TRBV5-1
size: NA

CDR3: CATNRDRDPYNSPLHF
DNA: TGTGCCACAAACCGGGACAGGGATCCCTATAATTCACCCCTCCACTTT
J: TRBJ1-6
D: TRBD1
V: TRBV27
size: NA

CDR3: CASSGPASGIHEQFF
DNA: TGTGCCAGCAGCGGCCCGGCTAGCGGGATTCATGAGCAGTTCTTC
J: TRBJ2-1
D: TRBD2
V: TRBV28
size: NA

CDR3: CASSAQGWDYEQYF
DNA: TGTGCCAGCAGTGCACAGGGCTGGGACTACGAGCAGTACTTC
J: TRBJ2-7
D: NA
V: TRBV28
size: NA

CDR3: CSVRTSGYTGELFF
DNA: TGCAGCGTTCGGACTAGCGGGTACACCGGGGAGCTGTTTTTT
J: TRBJ2-2
D: TRBD2
V: TRBV29-1
size: NA

CDR3: CASSEALRGLSPKETQYF
DNA: TGTGCCAGCAGTGAAGCGTTGCGGGGATTATCCCCTAAAGAGACCCAGTACTTC
J: TRBJ2-5
D: NA
V: TRBV6-1
size: NA

CDR3: CASSYGTSGSYEQYF
DNA: TGTGCCAGCAGTTACGGTACTAGCGGATCCTACGAGCAGTACTTC
J: TRBJ2-7
D: TRBD2
V: TRBV6-5
size: NA

CDR3: CASSLWDFQETQYF
DNA: TGTGCCAGCAGCTTGTGGGACTTCCAAGAGACCCAGTACTTC
J: TRBJ2-5
D: NA
V: TRBV5-6
size: once

CDR3: CASSLFSGQETQYF
DNA: TGTGCCAGCAGCTTGTTTAGCGGCCAAGAGACCCAGTACTTC
J: TRBJ2-5
D: NA
V: TRBV7-2
size: NA

CDR3: CASSLATEAVVKNIQYF
DNA: TGTGCCAGCAGCTTAGCCACGGAGGCGGTAGTCAAAAACATTCAGTACTTC
J: TRBJ2-4
D: NA
V: TRBV13
size: few

CDR3: CASRPKVVVGAKNSPLHF
DNA: TGCGCCAGCAGGCCCAAGGTGGTTGTGGGGGCGAAGAATTCACCCCTCCACTTT
J: TRBJ1-6
D: NA
V: TRBV5-1
size: NA

CDR3: CASSSGTGFYEQYF
DNA: TGTGCCAGCAGTTCGGGGACAGGGTTCTACGAGCAGTACTTC
J: TRBJ2-7
D: TRBD1
V: TRBV2
size: NA